This T cell receptor beta chain was identified during a study of blood T cell repertoires in COVID-19. The wider study: The study drew acute and convalescent COVID-19 samples from the United States, Italy and Spain. PBMCs, B-cell-depleted T cells, or T cells were the source of the cDNA or gDNA that made up the material.

As handled by the study authors: Reference gene primer amplification yielded estimated nucleated cell counts. Produced via immunoSEQ multiplex PCR; TCRdb's table is partial and in-frame only. From that table come the V and J calls and clone size; the DNA was used to work out D and trimming. The sample holds 200,000 to 250,000 clones, roughly 90% seen once. V shed 4 bases, J shed 3 bases, and the junction held 2 bases outside the gene matches. There are 13 residues in the CDR3. CDR1 and CDR2 (germline): SGDLS, YYNGEE. The origin of this receptor is a man aged 60 to 69 who had recovered from COVID-19. The chain recombines TRBV9 with TRBJ2-5, with TRBD1 matching 8 bases. The sequenced material came from peripheral blood. The CDR3 DNA reads TGTGCCAGCAGCCGGACAGGGAAAGAGACCCAGTACTTC. It codes for CASSRTGKETQYF.